One TCR beta chain is described in this entry. The CDR3 has 16 amino acids. The ends were cut back, 3 bases at V and 4 bases at J, with 13 bases in the middle. From germline, CDR1 is LNHDA and CDR2 SQIVND (reference sequence). Seattle's cohort entered during active infection and was followed longitudinally. In the authors' methods: Using reference gene primer amplification, nucleated cell counts were estimated. Only in-frame clones appear in the TCRdb table, and some are missing; sequencing was by immunoSEQ multiplex PCR. V and J calls and clone size are copied from that table; D and trimming were computed from the DNA. Here the sample spans nearly 300,000 clones, about 81% being singletons. The data belong to a study of blood T cell repertoires in COVID-19.

The chain has TRBV19 and TRBJ1-6; D perhaps matches TRBD1 (6 bases). What was sequenced was peripheral blood. This TCR was recovered from a human donor with COVID-19, enrolled during active disease. The donor label of this sample is uncertain. In DNA form, the CDR3 reads TGTGCCAGTAGTATGCGAGGGACACCTTATAATTCACCCCTCCACTTT. It codes for CASSMRGTPYNSPLHF.